A single sample is the source of the 8 T cell receptor beta chains below, sequenced in a study of monozygotic twins with inflammatory bowel disease. TCRdb reprocessed the 5' RACE reads, keeping one entry per CDR3 protein, no DNA. This sample's table has under 350,000 distinct CDR3 sequences. The sample consisted of blood. These receptors all come from a human donor with ulcerative colitis or Crohn's disease, or a healthy co-twin of an affected twin (not recorded which).

The genes are TRBV7-9 and TRBJ1-4. Germline loops: CDR1 SEHNR, CDR2 FQNEAQ (reference sequence). CDR3 length: 16 amino acids. The CDR3 sequence is CASSLLTTGTGEKLFF.

V is TRBV6-6 and J is TRBJ2-3; TCRdb designates TRBD2, a call that cannot be tested without DNA. Per germline, CDR1 MNHNY and CDR2 SVGAGI (reference sequence). This CDR3 spans 14 amino acids. CDR3 amino acids: CASTLAGNTDTQYF.

The CDR3: CSVVAGNQPQHF. The chain employs TRBV29-1 and TRBJ1-5; TCRdb returns TRBD1, unconfirmable since there is no DNA. The CDR3 totals 12 residues. In germline, CDR1 is SQVTM, CDR2 ANQGSEA.

This chain's CDR3 is CASSYSTEAFF. The rearrangement uses TRBV6-2 or TRBV6-3 and TRBJ1-1. The CDR3 has 11 amino acids. Germline V gene sequence: CDR1 MNHEY, CDR2 SVGEGT.

The V call is TRBV29-1, the J call TRBJ2-2. The length of the CDR3 is 13 residues. Germline-derived CDR1 and CDR2 are SQVTM and ANQGSEA. Here the CDR3 reads CSVELADTGELFF.

V usage is TRBV30 and J usage is TRBJ2-2; the TCRdb D gene call, TRBD1, has no DNA to confirm it. CDR1 GTSNPN and CDR2 SVGIG come from the germline V gene (reference sequence). The CDR3 length is 13 residues. This CDR3 is CAWSVTRTGELFF.

The chain carries TRBV21-1 and TRBJ2-7; without DNA, the TCRdb call of TRBD1 cannot be checked. TRBV21-1 is annotated as a pseudogene. The CDR3 consists of 16 residues. Here the CDR3 reads CASSKDGEGMGYEQYF.

J is TRBJ1-2 and V is TRBV5-1; as DNA is missing, the TRBD1 call by TCRdb cannot be tested. CDR3 size: 14 residues. Germline V lookup: CDR1 SGHRS, CDR2 YFSETQ. CDR3 region: CASSGHRGGYGYTF.